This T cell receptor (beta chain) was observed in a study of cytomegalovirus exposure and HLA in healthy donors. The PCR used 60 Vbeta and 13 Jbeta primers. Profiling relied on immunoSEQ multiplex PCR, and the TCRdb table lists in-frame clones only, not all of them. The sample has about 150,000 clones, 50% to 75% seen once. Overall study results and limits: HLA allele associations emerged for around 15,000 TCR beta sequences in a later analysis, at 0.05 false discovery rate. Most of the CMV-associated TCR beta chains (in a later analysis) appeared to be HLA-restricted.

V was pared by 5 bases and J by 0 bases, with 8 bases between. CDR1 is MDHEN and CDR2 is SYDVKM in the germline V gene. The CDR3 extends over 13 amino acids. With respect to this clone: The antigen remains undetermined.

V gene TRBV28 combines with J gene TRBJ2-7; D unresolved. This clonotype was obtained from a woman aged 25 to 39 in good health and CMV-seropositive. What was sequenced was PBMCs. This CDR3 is CASSSVASYEQYF. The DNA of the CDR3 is TGTGCCAGCAGTAGTGTAGCCTCCTACGAGCAGTACTTC. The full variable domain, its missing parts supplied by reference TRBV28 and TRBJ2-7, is DVKVTQSSRYLVKRTGEKVFLECVQDMDHENMFWYRQDPGLGLRLIYFSYDVKMKEKGDIPEGYSVSREKKERFSLILESASTNQTSMYLCASSSVASYEQYFGPGTRLTVT.